The clone carrying this TCR beta chain was observed at least ten times. The antigen is undetermined. Diagnostic decisions used clinical symptoms, serum thyroxine and TRAb, thyroid ultrasound and orbital computed tomography. V gave up 9 bases and J gave up 7 bases, with 16 bases separating them. The CDR3 has 13 amino acids. Germline CDR1 is MDHEN and CDR2 is SYDVKM. The sample is drawn from a study of T cells in Graves' hyperthyroidism and ophthalmopathy. General study findings and limits: Blood also held most thyroid clonotypes expanded beyond 0.001.

Amplification of TCR beta CDR3 regions used RNA as the template. An initial round of RT-PCR targeting the TCR CDR3 relied on the HTBI primer set. TCRdb redid the calling of the multiplex PCR reads with MiXCR, one entry per CDR3 protein. The sample comprises 400,000 to 600,000 distinct CDR3 sequences, around 21% of which are singletons, and about a quarter rests with the top ten. The chain recombines TRBV28 with TRBJ1-5; no clear D gene. The sample taken for sequencing was blood. The TCR originated in a man younger than 35 with Graves' hyperthyroidism. The DNA for the CDR3 is TGTGCCAGTAGTGATCCGATCGGGCAGCCCCAGCATTTT. Protein sequence: CASSDPIGQPQHF.